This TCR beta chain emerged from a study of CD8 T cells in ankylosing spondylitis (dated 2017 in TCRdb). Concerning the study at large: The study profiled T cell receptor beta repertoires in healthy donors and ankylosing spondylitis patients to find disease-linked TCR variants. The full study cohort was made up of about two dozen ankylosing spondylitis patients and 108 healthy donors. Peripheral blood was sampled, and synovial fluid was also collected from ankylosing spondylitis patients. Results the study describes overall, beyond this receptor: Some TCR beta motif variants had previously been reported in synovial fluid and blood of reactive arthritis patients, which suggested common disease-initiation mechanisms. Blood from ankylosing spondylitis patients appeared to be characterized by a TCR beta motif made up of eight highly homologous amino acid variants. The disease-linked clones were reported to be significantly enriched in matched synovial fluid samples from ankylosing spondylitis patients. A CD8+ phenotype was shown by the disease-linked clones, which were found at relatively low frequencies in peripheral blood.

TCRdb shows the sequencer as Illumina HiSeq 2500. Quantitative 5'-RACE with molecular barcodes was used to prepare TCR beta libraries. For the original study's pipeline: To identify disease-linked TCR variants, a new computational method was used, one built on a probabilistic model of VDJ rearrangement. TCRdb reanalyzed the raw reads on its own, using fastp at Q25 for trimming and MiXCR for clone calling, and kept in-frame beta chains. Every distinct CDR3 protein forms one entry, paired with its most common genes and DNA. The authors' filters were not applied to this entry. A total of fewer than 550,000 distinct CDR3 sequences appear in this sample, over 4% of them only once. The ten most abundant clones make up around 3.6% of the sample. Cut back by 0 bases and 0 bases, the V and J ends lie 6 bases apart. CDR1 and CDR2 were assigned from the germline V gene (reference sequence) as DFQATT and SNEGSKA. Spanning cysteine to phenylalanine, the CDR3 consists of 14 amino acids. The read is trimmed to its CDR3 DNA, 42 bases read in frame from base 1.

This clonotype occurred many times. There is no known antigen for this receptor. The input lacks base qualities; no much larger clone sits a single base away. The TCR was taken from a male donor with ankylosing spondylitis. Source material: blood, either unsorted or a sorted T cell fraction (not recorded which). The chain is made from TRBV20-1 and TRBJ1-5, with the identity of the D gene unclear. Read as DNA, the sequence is TGCAGTGCTAGAGATACGGATAGCAATCAGCCCCAGCATTTT. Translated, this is CSARDTDSNQPQHF.